Shown below are 26 T cell receptor beta chains from a single sample sequenced in a study of cytomegalovirus exposure and HLA in healthy donors. The PCR made use of 60 Vbeta and 13 Jbeta primers. Sequencing used immunoSEQ multiplex PCR; TCRdb keeps in-frame clones, though not all of them. The profile covers roughly 100,000 clones, with 50% to 80% appearing a single time and approximately 3% taken by the ten largest. The sequenced sample consisted of PBMCs. The origin of the receptors is a man aged 60 to 75 in good health and CMV-seronegative.

This chain joins TRBV5-5 and TRBJ1-5; D gene ambiguous. The CDR3 spans 16 residues. Trimming shortened V by 3 bases and J by 0 bases, and 13 bases separated the two germline ends. Germline V gene sequence: CDR1 SGHKS, CDR2 YYEKEE (reference sequence). CDR3: CASSSEERGSNQPQHF. The CDR3 nucleotides read TGTGCCAGCAGCTCCGAGGAGCGGGGTAGCAATCAGCCCCAGCATTTT.

V and J are TRBV10-1 and TRBJ2-1, with 8 nucleotides matching TRBD1. The junction had 12 bases not matched to a gene; V was cut back by 8 bases and J by 9 bases. Germline V gives CDR1 WNHNN, CDR2 SYGVQD (reference sequence). The CDR3 has 14 amino acids. CDR3 nucleotides: TGCGCCAGCGAACTACAACAGGGGGTCGGTGAGCAGTTCTTC. This encodes CASELQQGVGEQFF.

V and J are TRBV5-1 and TRBJ2-1; the match to TRBD1 covers 8 bases. V gave up 0 bases and J gave up 7 bases; unmatched junction bases: 9. This CDR3 has 16 residues. Germline CDR1 reads SGHRS; CDR2 reads YFSETQ. The CDR3 region is CASSLAFSGGANEQFF. The DNA of the CDR3 is TGCGCCAGCAGCTTGGCCTTTTCAGGGGGCGCGAATGAGCAGTTCTTC.

The chain is built from TRBV4-2 and TRBJ1-1; 7 bases map to TRBD1. The CDR3 covers 13 residues. V lost 6 bases and J lost 3; bases outside the gene matches: 4. The germline CDR1 and CDR2 sequences are LGHNA and YNFKEQ. CDR3: CASRRDSYTEAFF. In nucleotides, the CDR3 is TGTGCCAGCAGACGGGACAGTTACACTGAAGCTTTCTTT.

V and J are TRBV5-1 and TRBJ2-5; no definite D call. The DNA end is more similar to TRBJ2-7, so the J call may be wrong. The CDR3 contains 14 residues. Germline CDR1 is SGHRS and CDR2 is YFSETQ. The DNA for the CDR3 is TGCGCCAGCAGCTTGGAGTACTCCCTCTACGAGCAGTACTTC. Encoded protein: CASSLEYSLYEQYF.

The gene calls are TRBV4-1 and TRBJ1-4, with 7 bases fitting TRBD1. V shed 1 base and J 4 bases; nucleotides not matched to a gene: 3. This CDR3 contains 15 residues. In germline, CDR1 is MGHRA, CDR2 YSYEKL. The CDR3 nucleotides read TGCGCCAGCAGCCAAGGACAGGGCGGTAATGAAAAACTGTTTTTT. Translating it yields CASSQGQGGNEKLFF.

There are a few counts of this clone. The chain carries TRBV19 and TRBJ2-7; D might be TRBD1 (6 bases). This CDR3 spans 15 amino acids. CDR1 is LNHDA, CDR2 SQIVND, per germline (reference sequence). Trimming cost V 5 bases and J 2 bases, with 16 bases left between them. The CDR3 bases are TGTGCCAGTAGTCAAACAGGGACGTATACCTACGAGCAGTACTTC. Translating gives CASSQTGTYTYEQYF.

This clone was counted only a few times. Within the sample, other DNA sequences also encode this same CDR3. This sequence joins TRBV10-1 and TRBJ2-5; weak D call: TRBD1 (6 bases). The CDR3 length is 15 residues. The germline V and J ends were trimmed by 0 bases and 2 bases, with 10 bases remaining between them. Germline-derived CDR1 and CDR2 are WNHNN and SYGVQD (reference sequence). The CDR3 protein is CASSESGTTQETQYF. The CDR3 DNA follows: TGCGCCAGCAGTGAGTCGGGGACAACTCAAGAGACCCAGTACTTC.

The chain employs TRBV7-2 and TRBJ2-7; 7 bases map to TRBD1. In germline, CDR1 is SGHTA, CDR2 FQGNSA. The CDR3 is made up of 16 amino acids. After removal of 3 bases from V and 3 bases from J, the junction contained 11 bases not matched to a gene. CDR3 nucleotides: TGTGCCAGCAGCTTTGCGTCTTCGACAGGGAGCTACGAGCAGTACTTC. As protein: CASSFASSTGSYEQYF.

This clone has more than one count but fewer than ten. This CDR3 is CASSYSGGQGPTEAFF. CDR3 DNA sequence: TGTGCCAGCAGTTACTCCGGGGGACAGGGCCCCACTGAAGCTTTCTTT. The chain carries TRBV6-5 and TRBJ1-1; 9 bases map to TRBD1. In germline, CDR1 is MNHEY, CDR2 SVGAGI. V trimming: 0 bases; J trimming: 4 bases; junction bases outside the gene matches: 6. The CDR3 length is 16 residues.

This clone was seen once. The chain employs TRBV6-6 and TRBJ2-7; 8 bases are a match to TRBD1. The germline V gene encodes CDR1 MNHNY and CDR2 SVGAGI (reference sequence). The CDR3 is 15 amino acids. V shed 7 bases and J 4 bases; nucleotides not matched to a gene: 12. The chain's CDR3 is CASNQKGQGGYEQYF. CDR3 nucleotide sequence: TGTGCCAGCAACCAAAAAGGACAGGGAGGTTACGAGCAGTACTTC.

CDR3 sequence: CASSFLAGGPSYEQYF. CDR3 bases: TGTGCCAGCAGTTTCCTGGCGGGAGGGCCGTCATACGAGCAGTACTTC. This chain joins TRBV27 and TRBJ2-7, with 9 positions matching TRBD2. There are 16 residues in the CDR3. Germline V lookup: CDR1 MNHEY, CDR2 SMNVEV (reference sequence). V lost 3 bases and J lost 4; bases outside the gene matches: 10.

V is TRBV2 and J is TRBJ2-3, with 11 bases lining up with TRBD2. V dropped 7 bases and J dropped 4; count of bases not matched to a gene: 10. CDR3 length: 16 residues. The germline CDR1 and CDR2 sequences are SNHLY and FYNNEI. DNA of the CDR3: TGTGCCAGCAATAGCGGGAGGGCCGGGTATGCAGATACGCAGTATTTT. Its translation is CASNSGRAGYADTQYF.

The table lists this clone with a count of one. The chain uses TRBV30 and TRBJ1-1, with 7 bases matching TRBD1. Germline loops: CDR1 GTSNPN, CDR2 SVGIG (reference sequence). V lost 5 bases to trimming and J lost 1 base; unmatched junction nucleotides: 1. The CDR3 extends over 12 amino acids. CDR3 bases: TGTGCCTGGGACAGGGCGAACACTGAAGCTTTCTTT. It encodes CAWDRANTEAFF.

This clone was observed a handful of times. The chain uses TRBV2 and TRBJ2-5, with a tentative D call TRBD2 (6 bases). This CDR3 is 12 amino acids long. Germline values: CDR1 SNHLY, CDR2 FYNNEI. Trimming left V 6 bases short and J 5 bases short, with 10 bases between. This chain's CDR3 is CASSQEGETQYF. The CDR3 coding sequence is TGTGCCAGCAGCCAGGAGGGGGAGACCCAGTACTTC.

The chain has TRBV7-8 and TRBJ1-1; no reliable D call. Germline lookup yields CDR1 SGHVS and CDR2 FQNEAQ. Trimming pared 1 base from V and 9 bases from J, leaving 9 bases between. The CDR3 totals 12 residues. The CDR3 DNA sequence: TGTGCCAGCAGCTTAGGGCCGTATAAAGCTTTCTTT. Amino acids: CASSLGPYKAFF.

This chain links TRBV21-1 with TRBJ2-7; the D call of TRBD1 is as the table states it, not checked on the DNA. TRBV21-1 is labeled a pseudogene. CDR3 size: 13 residues. The CDR3 sequence: CASLTGSSYEQYF. The CDR3 DNA reads TGTGCCAGCCTGACAGGGAGCTCCTACGAGCAGTACTTC.

The rearrangement links TRBV20-1 to TRBJ2-3; D unclear. Trimming took 1 base from V and 3 from J, leaving 2 bases between them. The CDR3 length is 11 residues. The germline V gene encodes CDR1 DFQATT and CDR2 SNEGSKA (reference sequence). The CDR3 loop reads CSARVTDTQYF. The CDR3 DNA sequence: TGCAGTGCTAGAGTAACAGATACGCAGTATTTT.

CDR3 loop: CASRSGFPENTEAFF. The CDR3 region has the DNA TGTGCCAGTAGGTCGGGGTTCCCCGAAAACACTGAAGCTTTCTTT. This chain connects TRBV19 to TRBJ1-1; D uncertain. Looked up from germline, CDR1 is LNHDA and CDR2 is SQIVND (reference sequence). The V end was cut by 6 bases, the J end by 2 bases, with 16 bases between. The CDR3 sequence is 15 residues long.

The chain employs TRBV7-8 and TRBJ1-1; the match to TRBD1 covers 7 bases. CDR3 length: 14 residues. V dropped 1 base and J dropped 9; count of bases not matched to a gene: 8. Per germline, CDR1 SGHVS and CDR2 FQNEAQ. In DNA form, the CDR3 reads TGTGCCAGCAGCTTAGATCCCGGGGGACAGAAAGCTTTCTTT. Translated: CASSLDPGGQKAFF.

The chain employs TRBV2 and TRBJ2-2; D unresolved. The germline V gene has CDR1 SNHLY and CDR2 FYNNEI. CDR3 length: 15 amino acids. The ends were cut back, 3 bases at V and 0 bases at J, with 8 bases in the middle. CDR3 region: CASSEAATNTGELFF. Written as DNA, the CDR3 is TGTGCCAGCAGTGAGGCGGCGACGAACACCGGGGAGCTGTTTTTT. The full variable domain, its missing parts supplied by reference TRBV2 and TRBJ2-2, is EPEVTQTPSHQVTQMGQEVILRCVPISNHLYFYWYRQILGQKVEFLVSFYNNEISEKSEIFDDQFSVERPDGSNFTLKIRSTKLEDSAMYFCASSEAATNTGELFFGEGSRLTVL.

The chain joins TRBV4-2 to TRBJ2-7; 12 nucleotides align to TRBD2. This CDR3 comprises 16 residues. Per the germline V gene, CDR1 is LGHNA and CDR2 is YNFKEQ. V lost 1 base, J lost 5 bases, and 6 bases stayed unmatched. CDR3 bases: TGTGCCAGCAGCCAAGCCCTAGCGGGGGGGCTCGACGAGCAGTACTTC. It encodes CASSQALAGGLDEQYF.

The rearrangement links TRBV7-3 to TRBJ2-1, with TRBD2 identical over 12 bases. The CDR3 consists of 17 residues. The germline V gene has CDR1 SGHTA and CDR2 FQGTGA. V lost 5 bases and J lost 2; bases outside the gene matches: 7. The chain's CDR3 is CASSNQRLAGAYNEQFF. Written as DNA, the CDR3 is TGTGCCAGCAGCAATCAAAGACTAGCGGGGGCCTACAATGAGCAGTTCTTC.

This sequence joins TRBV28 and TRBJ1-3; D unresolved. Germline CDR1 MDHEN, CDR2 SYDVKM. Trimming cost V 6 bases and J 4 bases, with 16 bases left between them. The CDR3 consists of 15 residues. The CDR3 loop reads CASRPHLRWGNTIYF. CDR3 coding DNA: TGTGCCAGCAGGCCCCACTTGCGATGGGGAAACACCATATATTTT.

This clone appeared a few times. The rearrangement links TRBV11-2 to TRBJ1-1; TRBD1 agrees at 7 bases. CDR1 SGHAT and CDR2 FQNNGV come from the germline V gene. The CDR3 runs to 14 residues. The junction had 8 bases not matched to a gene; V was cut back by 6 bases and J by 4 bases. The CDR3 sequence: CASSSNRGGTEAFF. The CDR3 DNA reads TGTGCCAGCAGTTCTAACAGGGGTGGCACTGAAGCTTTCTTT. The full variable domain, with the rest looked up from reference TRBV11-2 and TRBJ1-1, is EAGVAQSPRYKIIEKRQSVAFWCNPISGHATLYWYQQILGQGPKLLIQFQNNGVVDDSQLPKDRFSAERLKGVDSTLKIQPAKLEDSAVYLCASSSNRGGTEAFFGQGTRLTVV.

The J gene is TRBJ1-1, the V gene TRBV15; 8 bases line up with TRBD1. Germline trimming cut 5 bases from V and 4 bases from J; bases unmatched to any gene: 3. Looked up from germline, CDR1 is LNHNV and CDR2 is YYDKDF (reference sequence). The CDR3 runs to 13 residues. The CDR3 reads CATSGQGRTEAFF. For the CDR3, the DNA is TGTGCCACCAGCGGACAGGGACGCACTGAAGCTTTCTTT.